This T cell receptor (beta chain) was captured by sequencing in a study of blood T cells in healthy people across ages. Notes on the study in general: Versus aged donors, long-lived donors had higher diversity and more naive CD4+ cells.

Germline V gives CDR1 SGHRS, CDR2 YFSETQ. The CDR3 consists of 15 residues. The germline V and J ends were trimmed by 5 bases and 0 bases, with 12 bases remaining between them. As concerns this clonotype: Its target is not known.

A J-beta primer mix and a sample-barcoded 5' primer were used in a second PCR of roughly 7 to 12 cycles. Each TCR beta cDNA got a 12-nucleotide random molecular identifier. TCRdb re-analysed the 5' RACE reads in MiXCR, keeping a single row per CDR3 protein. The profile shows approximately 690,000 distinct CDR3 sequences, roughly two fifths of them singletons. The sample taken for sequencing was blood. This sequence originates from a man older than 75 in good health. This chain links TRBV5-1 with TRBJ2-4, with TRBD1 as a possible D gene (6 bases). The CDR3 sequence: CASRGAGVAKNIQYF. The CDR3 bases are TGCGCCAGCAGGGGGGCTGGGGTAGCCAAAAACATTCAGTACTTC.